This T cell receptor (beta chain) was profiled in a study of blood T cell repertoires in COVID-19. Background on the study: From T cells, B-cell-depleted T cells, or PBMCs came the material, which was cDNA or gDNA.

With V trimmed by 3 bases and J by 4 bases, 1 base remained unmatched. The CDR3 spans 13 residues. The germline V gene has CDR1 LGHNA and CDR2 YSLEER. Libraries were prepared by immunoSEQ multiplex PCR; TCRdb keeps only in-frame clonotypes and omits some of them. The sample records roughly 190,000 clones, around 80% being singletons. Points on this clone: The sample carries other DNA sequences with the same CDR3.

V gene TRBV4-3 combines with J gene TRBJ2-7; TRBD1 matches at 9 bases. This TCR was recovered from a man in his sixties with acute or convalescent COVID-19. Material for sequencing was peripheral blood. CDR3 region: CASSQDRGYEQYF. CDR3 DNA sequence: TGCGCCAGCAGCCAGGACAGGGGTTACGAGCAGTACTTC.